The 3 T cell receptor beta chains reported below all come from one sample, sequenced in a study of CD8+ T cells in alopecia areata. Sequencing relied on a cDNA template that was reverse transcribed from extracted RNA. Profiling relied on immunoSEQ multiplex PCR, and the TCRdb table lists in-frame clones only, not all of them. The sample carries 120,000 or so clones, about 61% recorded once. Material: CD4+ T cells sorted from blood. The receptors stem from a human donor in good health.

This clone was found once. This chain links TRBV4-2 with TRBJ2-3; 9 nucleotides match TRBD2. This CDR3 has 15 amino acids. V gave up 7 bases and J gave up 1 base; unmatched junction bases: 6. Germline-derived CDR1 and CDR2 are LGHNA and YNFKEQ. The CDR3 protein is CASMNPSGGTDTQYF. CDR3 nucleotides: TGTGCCAGCATGAATCCTAGCGGGGGCACAGATACGCAGTATTTT.

The chain employs TRBV11-2 and TRBJ2-5; no clear D. Germline CDR1 SGHAT, CDR2 FQNNGV. The V gene lost 1 base and the J gene lost 5 bases, with 8 bases spanning the gap. CDR3 length: 13 residues. The DNA for the CDR3 is TGTGCCAGCAGCTTAGGGCGAACGGAGACCCAGTACTTC. Encoded protein: CASSLGRTETQYF.

The V call is TRBV30, the J call TRBJ1-1; D may be TRBD1 (6 bases). Per the germline V gene, CDR1 is GTSNPN and CDR2 is SVGIG (reference sequence). Trimming took off 1 base at V and 4 bases at J, with 13 bases between the two ends. The CDR3 totals 14 residues. As DNA, the CDR3 is TGTGCCTGGAGTGCATGGGGGGCGTTCACTGAAGCTTTCTTT. Protein product: CAWSAWGAFTEAFF.